These 24 T cell receptor beta chains were sequenced from one sample in a study of T cell repertoires in cytomegalovirus infection. TCRdb itself ran the reads through MiXCR, one entry per CDR3 protein. The data show 630,000 or so distinct CDR3 sequences, more than 20% seen once. The sample was CD8+ T cells from PBMCs. The receptors originated from a human donor in good health (CMV status not recorded). Some clones in this sample may be carry-over from other donors' samples.

This clonotype appeared many times. Here the CDR3 DNA reads TGTGCCAGCAGCTTAGGGACTGGCGATACGCAGTATTTT. Translated: CASSLGTGDTQYF. V is TRBV7-9 and J is TRBJ2-3; D may be TRBD2 (5 bases). Trimming removed 1 base at V and 6 bases at J, with 8 bases between. The CDR3 extends over 13 amino acids. CDR1 is SEHNR, CDR2 FQNEAQ, per germline (reference sequence).

V usage is TRBV29-1 and J usage is TRBJ2-7; D might be TRBD2 (6 bases). Germline V gives CDR1 SQVTM, CDR2 ANQGSEA. The CDR3 is 14 amino acids. V lost 4 bases to trimming and J lost 4 bases, with 17 bases between them. The CDR3 region is CSVVNGDLVYEQYF. CDR3 DNA sequence: TGCAGCGTTGTGAACGGGGACTTGGTTTACGAGCAGTACTTC.

The genes are TRBV6-4 and TRBJ1-1, with unresolved D. The CDR3 totals 14 residues. With 0 bases removed from V and 5 bases from J, the gap between germline ends came to 10 bases. In germline, CDR1 is MRHNA, CDR2 SNTAGT. This chain's CDR3 is CASSDSIVATEAFF. The CDR3 DNA is TGTGCCAGCAGTGACTCAATAGTGGCAACTGAAGCTTTCTTT.

The gene calls are TRBV6-8 and TRBJ1-1; D unresolved. Trimming removed 2 bases from V and 0 bases from J, with 13 bases in between. The CDR3 contains 16 residues. Per the germline V gene, CDR1 is MNHGY and CDR2 is SAAAGT. The CDR3 protein is CASSYPRESLNTEAFF. In DNA, the CDR3 is TGTGCCAGCAGTTACCCCCGCGAGAGTTTGAACACTGAAGCTTTCTTT.

The sample holds many counts of this clonotype. The chain combines TRBV7-2 with TRBJ1-5, with 9 bases that match TRBD1. With V trimmed by 6 bases and J by 5 bases, 5 bases remained unmatched. This CDR3 is 14 amino acids long. Germline CDR1 reads SGHTA; CDR2 reads FQGNSA. The CDR3 sequence: CASSWTGDYQPQHF. The CDR3 DNA reads as TGTGCCAGCAGTTGGACAGGGGACTATCAGCCCCAGCATTTT.

Ten or more counts support this clonotype. This chain uses TRBV7-2 with TRBJ2-3; D is undetermined. Per germline, CDR1 SGHTA and CDR2 FQGNSA. The V gene lost 1 base and the J gene lost 6 bases, with 14 bases spanning the gap. This CDR3 region has 15 residues. This CDR3 is CASSLGITGADTQYF. As DNA, the CDR3 is TGTGCCAGCAGCTTAGGGATCACGGGTGCGGATACGCAGTATTTT.

A note on this clonotype: A much larger clone is a single base away; this may be a read error. V is TRBV7-2 and J is TRBJ2-3; D perhaps matches TRBD2 (5 bases). The CDR3 is made up of 16 amino acids. Trimming pared 1 base from V and 0 bases from J, leaving 11 bases between. CDR1 and CDR2 (germline): SGHTA, FQGNSA. As DNA, the CDR3 is TGTGCCAGCAGCTTAGATGACCGGGGAAGCACAGATACGCAGTATTTT. It translates to CASSLDDRGSTDTQYF.

This clonotype has just a few counts. This sequence joins TRBV28 and TRBJ2-3, with 14 positions matching TRBD2. J gave up 1 base and V 8 bases, and 2 bases lay outside the gene matches. Germline CDR1 MDHEN, CDR2 SYDVKM. The CDR3 extends over 15 amino acids. CDR3 region: CASVGLAGGTDTQYF. CDR3 DNA sequence: TGTGCCAGCGTGGGACTAGCGGGGGGCACAGATACGCAGTATTTT.

The chain links TRBV28 to TRBJ2-1, with D maybe TRBD2 (5 bases). V lost 5 bases and J 8 bases, leaving 13 bases between the germline ends. Germline V CDR1 and CDR2: MDHEN, SYDVKM. The CDR3 has 13 amino acids. CDR3 in amino acids: CASSANRADEQFF. CDR3 bases: TGTGCCAGCAGTGCCAACCGAGCGGATGAGCAGTTCTTC.

This clonotype was observed a few times. V usage is TRBV2 and J usage is TRBJ2-5; possible D gene TRBD2, 5 bases. Looked up from germline, CDR1 is SNHLY and CDR2 is FYNNEI. This CDR3 has 15 residues. Trimming removed 3 bases at V and 0 bases at J, with 11 bases between. CDR3 bases: TGTGCCAGCAGTGATTGGGAGACGTACCAAGAGACCCAGTACTTC. Residues: CASSDWETYQETQYF.

This clonotype was detected a few times. This rearrangement joins TRBV7-9 to TRBJ2-7, with TRBD1 as a possible D gene (5 bases). V was clipped by 3 bases and J by 5 bases, with 14 bases between them. CDR3 size: 14 residues. Germline V gene sequence: CDR1 SEHNR, CDR2 FQNEAQ (reference sequence). The CDR3, as DNA: TGTGCCAGCAGCTTTAGAGACAGAGACGACGAGCAGTACTTC. Encoded protein: CASSFRDRDDEQYF.

The V call is TRBV10-3, the J call TRBJ1-1; D is undetermined. Germline lookup yields CDR1 ENHRY and CDR2 SYGVKD. This CDR3 comprises 14 residues. V dropped 6 bases and J dropped 3 bases, with 14 bases sitting between them. The CDR3 DNA reads TGTGCCATCAGGATGGTGGGGAGAGACACTGAAGCTTTCTTT. This codes for CAIRMVGRDTEAFF.

This clonotype was seen just once. It may be a read error: a sequence one base away is much more abundant. The chain links TRBV7-8 to TRBJ1-1; unclear D gene. The CDR3 is made up of 15 amino acids. V lost 4 bases and J lost 5, with 17 bases in between. The germline V gene has CDR1 SGHVS and CDR2 FQNEAQ. CDR3 sequence: CASSYRRTFRTEAFF. For the CDR3, the DNA is TGTGCCAGCAGCTACCGCAGGACTTTCAGGACTGAAGCTTTCTTT.

The chain combines TRBV4-1 with TRBJ2-6; unclear D gene. Trimming pared 0 bases from V and 2 bases from J, leaving 8 bases between. Germline V gene data show CDR1 as MGHRA and CDR2 as YSYEKL. This CDR3 has 16 amino acids. DNA of the CDR3: TGCGCCAGCAGCCAAGATCCGGTCCCTGGGGCCAACGTCCTGACTTTC. Translation gives CASSQDPVPGANVLTF.

Ten or more counts support this clonotype. This chain links TRBV7-6 with TRBJ2-5; D is ambiguous. The CDR3 has 12 amino acids. Germline CDR1 and CDR2: SGHVS and FNYEAQ. Trimming removed 5 bases from V and 2 bases from J, with 6 bases in between. The CDR3: CASSGFQETQYF. The CDR3 region has the DNA TGTGCCAGCAGCGGATTTCAAGAGACCCAGTACTTC.

This clonotype was recorded a few times. This chain joins TRBV20-1 and TRBJ2-3; possible D gene TRBD1, 6 bases. Per germline, CDR1 DFQATT and CDR2 SNEGSKA (reference sequence). The CDR3 extends over 15 amino acids. Trimming removed 0 bases at V and 0 bases at J, with 10 bases between. The CDR3 DNA follows: TGCAGTGCTAGAGATTACAGGGCGAGCACAGATACGCAGTATTTT. Residues: CSARDYRASTDTQYF.

Many counts were recorded for this clonotype. V usage is TRBV11-1 and J usage is TRBJ2-7; D unresolved. Trimming stripped 1 base from V and 0 bases from J, with 4 bases between. Per germline, CDR1 SGHAT and CDR2 FQDESV (reference sequence). The CDR3 is made up of 13 amino acids. CDR3 protein: CASSLVGSYEQYV. In DNA, the CDR3 is TGTGCCAGCAGCTTAGTGGGCTCCTACGAGCAGTACGTC.

V is TRBV29-1 and J is TRBJ1-1; D is uncertain. Germline lookup yields CDR1 SQVTM and CDR2 ANQGSEA. The CDR3 sequence is 12 residues long. Trimming removed 2 bases from V and 8 bases from J, with 12 bases in between. The CDR3 sequence: CSVEFLSGEAFF. DNA for the CDR3: TGCAGCGTTGAATTCCTCAGCGGAGAAGCTTTCTTT.

This clonotype was found many times. J is TRBJ1-5 and V is TRBV28; a weak D match, TRBD1 (5 bases). Germline CDR1 is MDHEN and CDR2 is SYDVKM. The CDR3 covers 16 residues. Deletions cut 6 bases from V and 1 base from J, with 16 bases between. DNA of the CDR3: TGTGCCAGCAGCTTAAGGCAGGGCCGCAGCAATCAGCCCCAGCATTTT. This sequence encodes CASSLRQGRSNQPQHF.

In this sample, this clonotype turned up a few times. The J gene is TRBJ2-7, the V gene TRBV29-1, with TRBD1 matching over 12 bases. The CDR3 is 13 residues long. Germline CDR1 and CDR2: SQVTM and ANQGSEA. V shed 5 bases and J 6 bases; nucleotides not matched to a gene: 5. CDR3 coding DNA: TGCAGCGTTCATCCGGGACAGGGGGCCGAGCAGTACTTC. The encoded protein is CSVHPGQGAEQYF.

This clonotype was seen only a few times. The DNA of the CDR3 is TGCAGTGCTAGGGACGGACAGACAGATACGCAGTATTTT. It specifies CSARDGQTDTQYF. The rearrangement uses TRBV20-1 and TRBJ2-3; TRBD1 might be the D (6 bases). CDR1 DFQATT and CDR2 SNEGSKA come from the germline V gene (reference sequence). V was pared by 3 bases and J by 3 bases, with 10 bases between. There are 13 residues in the CDR3.

This clonotype occurred a few times. The chain recombines TRBV20-1 with TRBJ1-2; 8 positions match TRBD1. With V trimmed by 6 bases and J by 1 base, 13 bases remained unmatched. The CDR3 runs to 16 residues. Germline loops: CDR1 DFQATT, CDR2 SNEGSKA (reference sequence). The CDR3 nucleotides read TGCAGTGCCCCGGTCCCGGACAGGGACTTTAACTATGGCTACACCTTC. It yields the protein CSAPVPDRDFNYGYTF.

This clonotype has a count of ten or more. The chain couples TRBV7-9 to TRBJ2-4; the D gene is possibly TRBD1 (6 bases). There are 14 residues in the CDR3. The germline V gene encodes CDR1 SEHNR and CDR2 FQNEAQ (reference sequence). Trimming pared 0 bases from V and 6 bases from J, leaving 9 bases between. DNA for the CDR3: TGTGCCAGCAGCTTAGCTCAGGGGCGAAACATTCAGTACTTC. As protein: CASSLAQGRNIQYF.

The chain joins TRBV14 to TRBJ2-1; TRBD1 matches 7 bases. This CDR3 is built from 17 residues. Trimming took 4 bases from V and 9 from J; bases not matched to a gene: 18. Germline CDR1 is SGHDN and CDR2 is FVKESK. CDR3 loop: CASSPLQGKRISPEQFF. The CDR3 nucleotides are TGTGCCAGCAGCCCCTTACAGGGGAAACGAATAAGTCCTGAGCAGTTCTTC.